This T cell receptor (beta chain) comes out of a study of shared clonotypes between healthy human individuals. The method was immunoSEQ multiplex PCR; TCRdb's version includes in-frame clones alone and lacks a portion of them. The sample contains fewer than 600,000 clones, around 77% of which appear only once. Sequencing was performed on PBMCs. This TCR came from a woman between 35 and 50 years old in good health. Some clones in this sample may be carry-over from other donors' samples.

Here the CDR3 reads CASSLAGGTYEQYF. For the CDR3, the DNA is TGTGCCAGCAGCTTAGCGGGAGGGACCTACGAGCAGTACTTC. The chain employs TRBV11-2 and TRBJ2-7; TRBD2 agrees at 8 bases. J gave up 2 bases and V 1 base, and 1 base lay outside the gene matches. The CDR3 totals 14 residues. Germline values: CDR1 SGHAT, CDR2 FQNNGV. Full variable domain (outside the CDR3, taken from reference TRBV11-2 and TRBJ2-7): EAGVAQSPRYKIIEKRQSVAFWCNPISGHATLYWYQQILGQGPKLLIQFQNNGVVDDSQLPKDRFSAERLKGVDSTLKIQPAKLEDSAVYLCASSLAGGTYEQYFGPGTRLTVT.